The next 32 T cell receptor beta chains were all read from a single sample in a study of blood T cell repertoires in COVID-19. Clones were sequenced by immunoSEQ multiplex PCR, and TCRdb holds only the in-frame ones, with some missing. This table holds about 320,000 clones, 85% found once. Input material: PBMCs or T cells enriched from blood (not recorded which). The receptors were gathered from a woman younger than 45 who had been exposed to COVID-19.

CDR3 nucleotides: TGTGCCACTACTAGCGGGGGGGCCTCAGATACGCAGTATTTT. Translation gives CATTSGGASDTQYF. This chain joins TRBV10-3 and TRBJ2-3, with 13 bases lining up with TRBD2. Per germline, CDR1 ENHRY and CDR2 SYGVKD. The CDR3 runs 14 residues. The V and J ends lost 10 bases and 4 bases, in that order; junction bases with no gene match: 5.

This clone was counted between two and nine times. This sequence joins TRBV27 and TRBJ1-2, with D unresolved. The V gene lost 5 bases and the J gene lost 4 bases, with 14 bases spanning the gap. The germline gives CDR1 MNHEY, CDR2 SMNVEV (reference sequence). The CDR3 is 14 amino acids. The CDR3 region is CASSLRRPSYGYTF. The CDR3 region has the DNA TGTGCCAGCAGTCTCCGCAGGCCCTCCTATGGCTACACCTTC.

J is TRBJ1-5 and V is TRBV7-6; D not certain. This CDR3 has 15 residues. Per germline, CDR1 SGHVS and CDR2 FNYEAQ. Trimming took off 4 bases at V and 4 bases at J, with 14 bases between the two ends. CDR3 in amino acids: CASSSGLGGNQPQHF. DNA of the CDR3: TGTGCCAGCAGCTCCGGCCTGGGAGGGAATCAGCCCCAGCATTTT.

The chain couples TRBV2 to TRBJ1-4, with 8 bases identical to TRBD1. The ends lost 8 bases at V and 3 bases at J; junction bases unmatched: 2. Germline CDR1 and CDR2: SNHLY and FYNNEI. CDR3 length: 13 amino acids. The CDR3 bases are TGTGCCAGCCGGACAGGGTCTAATGAAAAACTGTTTTTT. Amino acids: CASRTGSNEKLFF.

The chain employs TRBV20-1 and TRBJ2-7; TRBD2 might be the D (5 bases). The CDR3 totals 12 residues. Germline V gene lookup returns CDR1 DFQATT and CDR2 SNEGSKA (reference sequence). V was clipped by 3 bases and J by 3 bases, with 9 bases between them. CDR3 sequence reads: CSASPGVYEQYF. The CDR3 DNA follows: TGCAGTGCTAGTCCCGGGGTCTACGAGCAGTACTTC.

Here the CDR3 reads CAISGDDRAGELFF. CDR3 nucleotide sequence: TGTGCCATCAGTGGGGATGACAGGGCCGGGGAGCTGTTTTTT. The chain is built from TRBV10-3 and TRBJ2-2; 7 bases are a match to TRBD1. With V trimmed by 4 bases and J by 6 bases, 5 bases remained unmatched. This CDR3 region has 14 residues. Germline-derived CDR1 and CDR2 are ENHRY and SYGVKD.

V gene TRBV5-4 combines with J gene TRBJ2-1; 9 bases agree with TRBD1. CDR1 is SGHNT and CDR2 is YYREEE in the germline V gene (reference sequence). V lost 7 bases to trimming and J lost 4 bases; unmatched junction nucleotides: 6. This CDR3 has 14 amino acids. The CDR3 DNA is TGTGCCAGCCTCGCGGGACAGGGTTACAATGAGCAGTTCTTC. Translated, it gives CASLAGQGYNEQFF. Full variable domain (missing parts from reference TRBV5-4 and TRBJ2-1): ETGVTQSPTHLIKTRGQQVTLRCSSQSGHNTVSWYQQALGQGPQFIFQYYREEENGRGNFPPRFSGLQFPNYSSELNVNALELDDSALYLCASLAGQGYNEQFFGPGTRLTVL.

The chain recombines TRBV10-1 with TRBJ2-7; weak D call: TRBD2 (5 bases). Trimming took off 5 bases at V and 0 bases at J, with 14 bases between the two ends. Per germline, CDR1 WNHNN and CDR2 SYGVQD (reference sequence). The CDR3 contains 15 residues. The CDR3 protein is CASSPGHTSSYEQYF. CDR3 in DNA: TGCGCCAGCAGTCCCGGTCACACTAGCTCCTACGAGCAGTACTTC.

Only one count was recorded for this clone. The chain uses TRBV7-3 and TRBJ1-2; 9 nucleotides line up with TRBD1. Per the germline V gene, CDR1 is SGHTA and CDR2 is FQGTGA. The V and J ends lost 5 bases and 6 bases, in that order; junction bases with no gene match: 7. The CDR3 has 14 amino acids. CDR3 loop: CASSQTGGSDGYTF. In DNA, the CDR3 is TGTGCCAGCAGCCAAACAGGGGGCTCAGATGGCTACACCTTC.

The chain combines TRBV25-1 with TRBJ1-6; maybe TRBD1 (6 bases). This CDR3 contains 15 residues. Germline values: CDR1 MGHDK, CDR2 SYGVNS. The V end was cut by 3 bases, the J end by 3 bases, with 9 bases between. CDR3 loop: CASSERDNYNSPLHF. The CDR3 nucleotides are TGTGCCAGCAGTGAGAGGGACAACTATAATTCACCCCTCCACTTT.

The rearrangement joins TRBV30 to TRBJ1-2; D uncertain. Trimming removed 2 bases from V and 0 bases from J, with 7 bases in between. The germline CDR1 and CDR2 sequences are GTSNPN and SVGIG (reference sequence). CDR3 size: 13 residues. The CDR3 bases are TGTGCCTGGAGTTCGGGTGCTAACTATGGCTACACCTTC. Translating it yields CAWSSGANYGYTF.

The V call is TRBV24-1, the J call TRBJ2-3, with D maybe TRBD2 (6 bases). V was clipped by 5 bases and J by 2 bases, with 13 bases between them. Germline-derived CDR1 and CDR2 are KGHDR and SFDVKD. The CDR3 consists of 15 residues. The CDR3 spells CATSVPGLATDTQYF. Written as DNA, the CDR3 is TGTGCCACCAGTGTCCCGGGACTCGCCACAGATACGCAGTATTTT.

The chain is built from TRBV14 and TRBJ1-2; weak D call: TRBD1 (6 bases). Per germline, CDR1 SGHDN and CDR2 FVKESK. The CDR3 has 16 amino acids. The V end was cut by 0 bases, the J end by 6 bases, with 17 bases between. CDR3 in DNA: TGTGCCAGCAGCCAAGAAGTAGACACTAGGGGGAATGGCTACACCTTC. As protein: CASSQEVDTRGNGYTF.

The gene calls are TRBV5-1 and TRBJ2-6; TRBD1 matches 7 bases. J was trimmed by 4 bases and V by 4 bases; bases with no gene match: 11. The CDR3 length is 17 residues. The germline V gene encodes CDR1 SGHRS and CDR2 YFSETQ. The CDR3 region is CASSLWTGGSGANVLTF. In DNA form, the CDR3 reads TGCGCCAGCAGCCTTTGGACAGGCGGCAGCGGGGCCAACGTCCTGACTTTC.

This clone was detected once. The CDR3 region is CASSKGGTGGLYNEQFF. The CDR3 bases are TGTGCCAGCAGCAAAGGCGGGACAGGGGGCCTTTACAATGAGCAGTTCTTC. This chain links TRBV21-1 with TRBJ2-1; the table's TRBD1 call for D was not verified on the DNA. TRBV21-1 is a known pseudogene. The CDR3 consists of 17 residues.

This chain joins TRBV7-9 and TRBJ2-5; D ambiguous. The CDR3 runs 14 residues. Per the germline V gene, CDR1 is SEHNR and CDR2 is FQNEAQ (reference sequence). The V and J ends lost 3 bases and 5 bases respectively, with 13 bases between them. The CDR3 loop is CASSLLTTVETQYF. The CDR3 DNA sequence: TGTGCCAGCAGCTTGTTAACAACAGTCGAGACCCAGTACTTC.

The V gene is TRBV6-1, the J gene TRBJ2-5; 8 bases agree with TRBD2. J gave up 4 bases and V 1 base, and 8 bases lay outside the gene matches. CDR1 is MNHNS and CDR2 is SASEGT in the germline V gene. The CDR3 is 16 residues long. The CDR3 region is CASSEVSGGLGETQYF. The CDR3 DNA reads TGTGCCAGCAGTGAAGTGAGCGGGGGCCTAGGAGAGACCCAGTACTTC.

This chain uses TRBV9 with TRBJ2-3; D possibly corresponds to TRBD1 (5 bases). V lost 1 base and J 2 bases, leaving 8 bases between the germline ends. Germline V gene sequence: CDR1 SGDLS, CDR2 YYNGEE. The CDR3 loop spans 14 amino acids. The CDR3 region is CASSVQGFTDTQYF. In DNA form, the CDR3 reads TGTGCCAGCAGCGTACAGGGCTTCACAGATACGCAGTATTTT. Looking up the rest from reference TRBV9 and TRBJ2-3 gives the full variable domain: DSGVTQTPKHLITATGQRVTLRCSPRSGDLSVYWYQQSLDQGLQFLIQYYNGEERAKGNILERFSAQQFPDLHSELNLSSLELGDSALYFCASSVQGFTDTQYFGPGTRLTVL.

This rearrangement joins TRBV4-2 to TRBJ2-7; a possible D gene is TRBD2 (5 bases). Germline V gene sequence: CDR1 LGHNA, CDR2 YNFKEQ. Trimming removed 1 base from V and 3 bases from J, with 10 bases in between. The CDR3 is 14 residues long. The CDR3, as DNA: TGTGCCAGCAGCCAAGGGACTTCCCTCTACGAGCAGTACTTC. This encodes CASSQGTSLYEQYF.

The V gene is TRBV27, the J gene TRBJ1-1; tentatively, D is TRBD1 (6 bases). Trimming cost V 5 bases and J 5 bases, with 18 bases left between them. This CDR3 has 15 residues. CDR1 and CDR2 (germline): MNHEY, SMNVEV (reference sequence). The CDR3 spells CASSLSGHWGTEAFF. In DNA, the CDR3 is TGTGCCAGCAGTCTCTCGGGACACTGGGGGACTGAAGCTTTCTTT.

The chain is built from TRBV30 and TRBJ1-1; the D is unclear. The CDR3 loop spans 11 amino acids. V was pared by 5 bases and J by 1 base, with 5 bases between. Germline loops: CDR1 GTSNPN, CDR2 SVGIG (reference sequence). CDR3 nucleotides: TGTGCCTGGTCTACGAACACTGAAGCTTTCTTT. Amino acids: CAWSTNTEAFF.

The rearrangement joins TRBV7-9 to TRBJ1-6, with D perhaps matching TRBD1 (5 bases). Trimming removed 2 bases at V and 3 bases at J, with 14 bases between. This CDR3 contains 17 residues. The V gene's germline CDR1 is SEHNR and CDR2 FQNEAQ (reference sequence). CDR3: CASSLPFGGGYNSPLHF. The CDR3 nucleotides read TGTGCCAGCAGCTTACCCTTCGGGGGTGGCTATAATTCACCCCTCCACTTT.

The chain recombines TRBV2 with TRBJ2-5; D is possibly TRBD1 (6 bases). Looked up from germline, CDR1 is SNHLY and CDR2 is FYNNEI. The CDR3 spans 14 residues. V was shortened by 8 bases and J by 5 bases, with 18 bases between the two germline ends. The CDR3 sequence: CASGSVYRDETQYF. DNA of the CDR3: TGTGCCAGCGGTTCAGTTTACAGGGACGAGACCCAGTACTTC.

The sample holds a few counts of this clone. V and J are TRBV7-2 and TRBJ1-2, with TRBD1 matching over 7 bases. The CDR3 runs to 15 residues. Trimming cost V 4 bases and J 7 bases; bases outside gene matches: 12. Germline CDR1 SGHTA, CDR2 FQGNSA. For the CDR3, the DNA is TGTGCCAGCAGCTCGGGACAGCTCCAAGTCGGTGGCTACACCTTC. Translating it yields CASSSGQLQVGGYTF.

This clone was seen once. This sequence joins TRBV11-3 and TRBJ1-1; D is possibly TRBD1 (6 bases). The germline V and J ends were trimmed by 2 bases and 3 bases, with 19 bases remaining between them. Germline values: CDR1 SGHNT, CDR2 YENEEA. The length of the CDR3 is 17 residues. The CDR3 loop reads CASSLPLTGRVDTEAFF. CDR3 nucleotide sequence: TGTGCCAGCAGCTTACCCCTTACAGGGAGGGTAGACACTGAAGCTTTCTTT.

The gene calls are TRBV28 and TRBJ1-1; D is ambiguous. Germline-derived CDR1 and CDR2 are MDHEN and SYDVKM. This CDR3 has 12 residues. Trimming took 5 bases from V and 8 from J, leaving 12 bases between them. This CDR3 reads CASSPGELEAFF. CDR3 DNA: TGTGCCAGCAGTCCCGGGGAGCTCGAAGCTTTCTTT.

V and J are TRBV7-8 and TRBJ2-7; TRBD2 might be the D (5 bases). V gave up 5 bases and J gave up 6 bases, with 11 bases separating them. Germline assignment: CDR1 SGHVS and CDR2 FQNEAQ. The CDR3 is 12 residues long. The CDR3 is CASSPPEGEQYF. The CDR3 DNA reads TGTGCCAGCAGCCCCCCCGAGGGCGAGCAGTACTTC.

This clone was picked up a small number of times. The CDR3 loop is CASSYEGEHYGYTF. CDR3 bases: TGTGCCAGCAGTTACGAGGGGGAGCATTATGGCTACACCTTC. This chain connects TRBV6-6 to TRBJ1-2, with D perhaps matching TRBD1 (6 bases). CDR3 length: 14 residues. V was shortened by 2 bases and J by 5 bases, with 12 bases between the two germline ends. CDR1 and CDR2 (germline): MNHNY, SVGAGI (reference sequence).

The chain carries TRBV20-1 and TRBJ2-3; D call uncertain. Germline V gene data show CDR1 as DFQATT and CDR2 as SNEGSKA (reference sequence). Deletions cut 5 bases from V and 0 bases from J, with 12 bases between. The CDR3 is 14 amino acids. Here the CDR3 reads CSAGETWSTDTQYF. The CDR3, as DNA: TGCAGTGCTGGTGAGACTTGGAGCACAGATACGCAGTATTTT.

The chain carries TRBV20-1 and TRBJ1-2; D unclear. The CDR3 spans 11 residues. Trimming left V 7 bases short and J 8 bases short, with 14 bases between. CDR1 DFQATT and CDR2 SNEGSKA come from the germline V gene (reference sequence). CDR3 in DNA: TGCAGTGTAAAGATCGGGGTCGGCTACACCTTC. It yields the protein CSVKIGVGYTF.

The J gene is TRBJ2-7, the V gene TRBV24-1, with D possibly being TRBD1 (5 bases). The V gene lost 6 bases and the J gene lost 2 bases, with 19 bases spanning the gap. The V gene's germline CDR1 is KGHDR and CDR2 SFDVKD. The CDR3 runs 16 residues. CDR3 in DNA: TGTGCCACCAGTCCGTCTGGGGCGGATAAACCCTACGAGCAGTACTTC. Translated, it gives CATSPSGADKPYEQYF.

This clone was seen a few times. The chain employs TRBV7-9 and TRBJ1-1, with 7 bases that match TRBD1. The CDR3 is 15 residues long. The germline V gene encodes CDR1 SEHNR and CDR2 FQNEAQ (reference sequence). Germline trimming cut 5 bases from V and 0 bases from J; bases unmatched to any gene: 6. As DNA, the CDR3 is TGTGCCAGCAGCGCCCCGGGACAGCTGAACACTGAAGCTTTCTTT. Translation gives CASSAPGQLNTEAFF.